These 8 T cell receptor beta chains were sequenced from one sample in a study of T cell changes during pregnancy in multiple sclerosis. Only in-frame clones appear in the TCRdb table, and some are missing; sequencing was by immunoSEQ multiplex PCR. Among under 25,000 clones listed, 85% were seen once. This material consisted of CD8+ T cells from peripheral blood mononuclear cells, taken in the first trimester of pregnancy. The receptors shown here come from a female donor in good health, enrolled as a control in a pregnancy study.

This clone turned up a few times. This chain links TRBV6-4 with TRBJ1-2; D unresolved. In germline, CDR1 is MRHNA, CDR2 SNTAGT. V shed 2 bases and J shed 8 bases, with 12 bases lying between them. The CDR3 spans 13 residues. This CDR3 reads CASSDSDGKGYTF. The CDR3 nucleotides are TGTGCCAGCAGTGACAGCGACGGGAAAGGCTACACCTTC.

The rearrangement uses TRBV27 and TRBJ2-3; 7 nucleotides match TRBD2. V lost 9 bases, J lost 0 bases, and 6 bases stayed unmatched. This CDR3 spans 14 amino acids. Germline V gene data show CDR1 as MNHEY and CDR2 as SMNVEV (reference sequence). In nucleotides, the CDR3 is TGTGCCAGTAAGCGGGGCACTAGCACAGATACGCAGTATTTT. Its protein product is CASKRGTSTDTQYF.

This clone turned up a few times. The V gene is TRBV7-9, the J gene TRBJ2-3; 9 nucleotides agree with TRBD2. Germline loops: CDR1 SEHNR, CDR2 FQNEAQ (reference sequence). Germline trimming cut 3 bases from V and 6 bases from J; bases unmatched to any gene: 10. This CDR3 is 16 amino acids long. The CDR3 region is CASSFLGNLAGDTQYF. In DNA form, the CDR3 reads TGTGCCAGCAGCTTTTTAGGTAACCTAGCGGGGGATACGCAGTATTTT. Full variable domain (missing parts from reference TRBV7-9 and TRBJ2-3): DTGVSQNPRHKITKRGQNVTFRCDPISEHNRLYWYRQTLGQGPEFLTYFQNEAQLEKSRLLSDRFSAERPKGSFSTLEIQRTEQGDSAMYLCASSFLGNLAGDTQYFGPGTRLTVL.

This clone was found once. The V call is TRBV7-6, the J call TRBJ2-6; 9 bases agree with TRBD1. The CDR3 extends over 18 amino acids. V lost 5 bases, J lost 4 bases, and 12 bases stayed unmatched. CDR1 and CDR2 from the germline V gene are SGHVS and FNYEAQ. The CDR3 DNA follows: TGTGCCAGCAGCCCCCGAGCACAGGGGGCGCGGGGGGCCAACGTCCTGACTTTC. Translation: CASSPRAQGARGANVLTF.

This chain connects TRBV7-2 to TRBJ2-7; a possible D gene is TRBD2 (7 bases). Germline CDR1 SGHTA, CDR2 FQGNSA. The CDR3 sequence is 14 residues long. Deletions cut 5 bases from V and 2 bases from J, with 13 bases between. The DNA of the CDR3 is TGTGCCAGCAGCGAGGGGGGGGGCCCCTACGAGCAGTACTTC. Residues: CASSEGGGPYEQYF. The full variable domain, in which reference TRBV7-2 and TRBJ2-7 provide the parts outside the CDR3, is GAGVSQSPSNKVTEKGKDVELRCDPISGHTALYWYRQSLGQGLEFLIYFQGNSAPDKSGLPSDRFSAERTGGSVSTLTIQRTQQEDSAVYLCASSEGGGPYEQYFGPGTRLTVT.

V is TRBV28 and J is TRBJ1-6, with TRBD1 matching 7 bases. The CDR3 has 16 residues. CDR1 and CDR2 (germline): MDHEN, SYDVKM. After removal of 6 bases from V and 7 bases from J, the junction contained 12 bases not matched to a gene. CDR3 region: CASSPARQGSNSPLHF. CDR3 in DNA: TGTGCCAGCAGCCCCGCCCGACAGGGCAGCAATTCACCCCTCCACTTT.

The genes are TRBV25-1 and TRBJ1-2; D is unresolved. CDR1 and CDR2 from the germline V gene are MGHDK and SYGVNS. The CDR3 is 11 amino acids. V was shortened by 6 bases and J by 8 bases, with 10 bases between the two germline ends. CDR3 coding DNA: TGTGCCAGCAGGAAACGGGGAGGCTACACCTTC. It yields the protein CASRKRGGYTF.

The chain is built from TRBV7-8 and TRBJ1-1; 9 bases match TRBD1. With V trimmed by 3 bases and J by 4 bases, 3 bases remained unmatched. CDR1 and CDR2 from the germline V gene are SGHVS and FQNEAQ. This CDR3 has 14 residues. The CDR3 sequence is CASSFGQGTTEAFF. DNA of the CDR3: TGTGCCAGCAGCTTCGGACAGGGGACCACTGAAGCTTTCTTT.